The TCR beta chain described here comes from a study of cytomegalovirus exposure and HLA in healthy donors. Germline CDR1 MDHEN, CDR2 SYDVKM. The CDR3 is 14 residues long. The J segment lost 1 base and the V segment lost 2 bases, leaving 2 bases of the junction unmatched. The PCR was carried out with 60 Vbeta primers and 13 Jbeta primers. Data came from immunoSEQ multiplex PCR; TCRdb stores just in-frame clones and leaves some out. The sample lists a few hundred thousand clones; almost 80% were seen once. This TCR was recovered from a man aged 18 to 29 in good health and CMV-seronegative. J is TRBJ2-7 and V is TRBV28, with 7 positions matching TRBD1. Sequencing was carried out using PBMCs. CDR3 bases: TGTGCCAGCAGTTTAGGGGGACAGTCCTACGAGCAGTACTTC. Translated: CASSLGGQSYEQYF. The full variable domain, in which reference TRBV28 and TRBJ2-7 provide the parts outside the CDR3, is DVKVTQSSRYLVKRTGEKVFLECVQDMDHENMFWYRQDPGLGLRLIYFSYDVKMKEKGDIPEGYSVSREKKERFSLILESASTNQTSMYLCASSLGGQSYEQYFGPGTRLTVT.